These 8 T cell receptor beta chains share one sample of origin, sequenced in a study of blood T cell repertoires in COVID-19. Sequencing was performed with immunoSEQ multiplex PCR; in TCRdb, only in-frame clones are kept and a portion is missing. The data contain around 230,000 clones, roughly 80% of them singletons. The sample taken for sequencing was peripheral blood. Receptors originate from a woman between 65 and 79 years old with active or convalescent COVID-19.

The chain uses TRBV5-1 and TRBJ1-1; 7 bases fit TRBD1. Per the germline V gene, CDR1 is SGHRS and CDR2 is YFSETQ. V gave up 2 bases and J gave up 3 bases; unmatched junction bases: 13. The CDR3 covers 17 residues. DNA of the CDR3: TGCGCCAGCAGCTTAGACAGGGTAATGACAGGGTACACTGAAGCTTTCTTT. This codes for CASSLDRVMTGYTEAFF.

The chain is built from TRBV20-1 and TRBJ1-2; D gene ambiguous. The CDR3 consists of 11 residues. The V gene lost 3 bases and the J gene lost 4 bases, with 6 bases spanning the gap. From germline, CDR1 is DFQATT and CDR2 SNEGSKA (reference sequence). CDR3 loop: CSASRSYGYTF. The CDR3 DNA sequence: TGCAGTGCTAGTCGGAGCTATGGCTACACCTTC.

The chain recombines TRBV7-2 with TRBJ2-3, with 12 bases aligning to TRBD1. The germline CDR1 and CDR2 sequences are SGHTA and FQGNSA. The CDR3 has 19 residues. V trimming: 5 bases; J trimming: 1 base; junction bases outside the gene matches: 13. The CDR3 spells CASSPQPGQGAGGTDTQYF. The CDR3 DNA sequence: TGTGCCAGCAGCCCGCAACCGGGACAGGGGGCAGGGGGCACAGATACGCAGTATTTT. The whole variable domain, filled in from reference TRBV7-2 and TRBJ2-3, reads GAGVSQSPSNKVTEKGKDVELRCDPISGHTALYWYRQSLGQGLEFLIYFQGNSAPDKSGLPSDRFSAERTGGSVSTLTIQRTQQEDSAVYLCASSPQPGQGAGGTDTQYFGPGTRLTVL.

J is TRBJ1-5 and V is TRBV18; D uncertain. The CDR3 sequence is 14 residues long. CDR1 KGHSH and CDR2 LQKENI come from the germline V gene. The germline V and J ends were trimmed by 1 base and 5 bases, with 9 bases remaining between them. The CDR3 DNA reads TGTGCCAGCTCACCACGCCAGGAAGATCAGCCCCAGCATTTT. Residues: CASSPRQEDQPQHF.

The chain recombines TRBV10-3 with TRBJ1-2; D possibly corresponds to TRBD1 (6 bases). V was shortened by 2 bases and J by 4 bases, with 14 bases between the two germline ends. Germline CDR1 reads ENHRY; CDR2 reads SYGVKD. CDR3 length equals 15 residues. The CDR3 nucleotides read TGTGCCATCAGTGAGGCAAACAGGGAAAGCTATGGCTACACCTTC. Translated: CAISEANRESYGYTF.

The V gene is TRBV19, the J gene TRBJ2-1; 8 bases match TRBD2. Looked up from germline, CDR1 is LNHDA and CDR2 is SQIVND (reference sequence). CDR3 length equals 16 residues. V trimming: 5 bases; J trimming: 6 bases; junction bases outside the gene matches: 12. The CDR3 DNA reads TGTGCCAGTAGTCCCCGGGGGGCGGGGGGCCTCAATGAGCAGTTCTTC. Protein: CASSPRGAGGLNEQFF.

This rearrangement joins TRBV11-2 to TRBJ2-4, with D uncertain. Per the germline V gene, CDR1 is SGHAT and CDR2 is FQNNGV. V was pared by 2 bases and J by 3 bases, with 8 bases between. This CDR3 has 14 amino acids. CDR3 residues: CASSLSLGKNIQYF. CDR3 sequence (DNA): TGTGCCAGCAGCTTATCCCTCGGCAAAAACATTCAGTACTTC.

This sequence joins TRBV5-8 and TRBJ1-5, with 10 positions matching TRBD1. CDR3 length: 14 residues. The germline CDR1 and CDR2 sequences are SGHTS and YDEGEE. V lost 8 bases to trimming and J lost 7 bases; unmatched junction nucleotides: 9. CDR3 sequence (DNA): TGTGCCAGTGGCCCGGGACAGGGGTCACAGCCCCAGCATTTT. Protein: CASGPGQGSQPQHF.